One sample yielded the 14 T cell receptor beta chains listed below, sequenced in a study of blood T cell repertoires in COVID-19. Sequenced by immunoSEQ multiplex PCR; TCRdb stores in-frame clones only, minus some. The sample records under 250,000 clones, 80% to 85% being singletons. Sample: peripheral blood. All receptors come from a man aged 35 to 55 with acute or convalescent COVID-19.

In DNA, the CDR3 is TGTGCCAGTAGTTTACAGGGCCGCCCTATCGATGAGCAGTTCTTC. The encoded protein is CASSLQGRPIDEQFF. The chain recombines TRBV19 with TRBJ2-1; D might be TRBD1 (6 bases). The CDR3 extends over 15 amino acids. Per the germline V gene, CDR1 is LNHDA and CDR2 is SQIVND (reference sequence). V shed 5 bases and J shed 8 bases, with 19 bases lying between them. Together with reference TRBV19 and TRBJ2-1, the CDR3 gives the full variable domain: DGGITQSPKYLFRKEGQNVTLSCEQNLNHDAMYWYRQDPGQGLRLIYYSQIVNDFQKGDIAEGYSVSREKKESFPLTVTSAQKNPTAFYLCASSLQGRPIDEQFFGPGTRLTVL.

The gene calls are TRBV25-1 and TRBJ2-7; TRBD2 might be the D (5 bases). V was pared by 7 bases and J by 2 bases, with 12 bases between. Germline V gene sequence: CDR1 MGHDK, CDR2 SYGVNS. This CDR3 is built from 13 residues. The CDR3 DNA reads TGTGCCAGCACCGGGCGGGTAACCTACGAGCAGTACTTC. Translating it yields CASTGRVTYEQYF.

This chain links TRBV19 with TRBJ1-1, with D possibly being TRBD1 (5 bases). The germline gives CDR1 LNHDA, CDR2 SQIVND (reference sequence). CDR3 length: 16 residues. The V gene lost 6 bases and the J gene lost 0 bases, with 17 bases spanning the gap. The DNA for the CDR3 is TGTGCCAGTAGAAGTCCCGGGGGAGGATTGAACACTGAAGCTTTCTTT. Protein: CASRSPGGGLNTEAFF.

The rearrangement links TRBV5-1 to TRBJ2-1; TRBD2 matches 7 bases. The CDR3 is 15 amino acids. Per the germline V gene, CDR1 is SGHRS and CDR2 is YFSETQ. J lost 6 bases, V lost 0 bases, and 6 bases had no gene match. The CDR3 DNA reads TGCGCCAGCAGCTTGGAGGCGGGAGTTGGCAATGAGCAGTTCTTC. Translation: CASSLEAGVGNEQFF.

The CDR3, as DNA: TGCGCCAGCAGCTTGGCCGGGACAGCGAACACTGAAGCTTTCTTT. It codes for CASSLAGTANTEAFF. The rearrangement joins TRBV5-1 to TRBJ1-1; 7 bases match TRBD1. This CDR3 is built from 15 residues. Germline CDR1 reads SGHRS; CDR2 reads YFSETQ. The V segment lost 0 bases and the J segment 1 base; nucleotides outside the gene matches: 3.

The CDR3 nucleotides read TGTGCCAGCAGCTCTTATACTGAAGCTTTCTTT. The encoded protein is CASSSYTEAFF. V usage is TRBV12-3 or TRBV12-4 and J usage is TRBJ1-1; D is undetermined. CDR3 length: 11 residues. The V and J ends lost 6 bases and 5 bases respectively, with 7 bases between them.

The V gene is TRBV19, the J gene TRBJ1-4, with TRBD1 matching over 7 bases. The CDR3 length is 13 residues. Germline CDR1 and CDR2: LNHDA and SQIVND (reference sequence). Losses at the gene ends were 9 bases for V and 4 bases for J; bases not matched to a gene: 5. This CDR3 reads CASAQGNNEKLFF. The DNA of the CDR3 is TGTGCCAGCGCACAGGGGAATAATGAAAAACTGTTTTTT.

Many counts were recorded for this clone. Distinct nucleotide sequences in the sample also encode this CDR3. The chain couples TRBV5-4 to TRBJ2-7; TRBD1 agrees at 7 bases. CDR1 and CDR2 (germline): SGHNT, YYREEE (reference sequence). The V gene end was trimmed by 4 bases and the J gene end by 0 bases; junction bases not matched to a gene: 4. The CDR3 totals 14 residues. The CDR3 sequence is CASSLRTGSYEQYF. Here the CDR3 DNA reads TGTGCCAGCAGCCTCCGGACAGGCTCCTACGAGCAGTACTTC.

This clone appeared once. This rearrangement joins TRBV29-1 to TRBJ1-1; 8 positions match TRBD1. This CDR3 comprises 14 residues. Trimming cost V 7 bases and J 8 bases; bases outside gene matches: 15. In germline, CDR1 is SQVTM, CDR2 ANQGSEA. The CDR3 region is CSDLPTGGIGEAFF. The CDR3 DNA reads as TGCAGCGACCTCCCAACAGGGGGGATAGGAGAAGCTTTCTTT.

This chain uses TRBV29-1 with TRBJ1-1, with TRBD1 matching over 9 bases. V trimming: 8 bases; J trimming: 4 bases; junction bases outside the gene matches: 8. The CDR3 runs to 13 residues. Germline CDR1 and CDR2: SQVTM and ANQGSEA. The DNA for the CDR3 is TGCAGCTCGCGACAGGGGGTCGGCACTGAAGCTTTCTTT. Translating gives CSSRQGVGTEAFF.

V and J are TRBV6-5 and TRBJ2-3; 9 positions agree with TRBD2. CDR3 length equals 14 residues. The trim removed 9 bases at V and 0 bases at J, leaving 4 bases unmatched. Germline loops: CDR1 MNHEY, CDR2 SVGAGI. CDR3 DNA sequence: TGTGCCAGTAGCGGGAGTTGGAGCACAGATACGCAGTATTTT. It is translated as CASSGSWSTDTQYF.

This chain connects TRBV28 to TRBJ1-5; weak D call: TRBD1 (6 bases). V was cut by 6 bases and J by 7 bases, with 16 bases left in between. The CDR3 is 14 residues long. Germline CDR1 is MDHEN and CDR2 is SYDVKM. The CDR3 DNA reads TGTGCCAGCAGATTAGGGGCAGGGGTACAGCCCCAGCATTTT. Protein sequence: CASRLGAGVQPQHF. Complete variable domain (other parts from reference TRBV28 and TRBJ1-5): DVKVTQSSRYLVKRTGEKVFLECVQDMDHENMFWYRQDPGLGLRLIYFSYDVKMKEKGDIPEGYSVSREKKERFSLILESASTNQTSMYLCASRLGAGVQPQHFGDGTRLSIL.

This clone appeared a few times. This chain links TRBV29-1 with TRBJ2-7; D perhaps matches TRBD1 (6 bases). The germline V gene has CDR1 SQVTM and CDR2 ANQGSEA. The ends were cut back, 2 bases at V and 5 bases at J, with 13 bases in the middle. CDR3 size: 13 residues. CDR3 in DNA: TGCAGCGTTGAAAAGCCAGGGGCTAACGAGCAGTACTTC. It translates to CSVEKPGANEQYF.

This sequence joins TRBV6-5 and TRBJ1-1; maybe TRBD1 (5 bases). Germline CDR1 MNHEY, CDR2 SVGAGI. V was trimmed by 5 bases and J by 5 bases, leaving 18 bases between them. This CDR3 region has 15 residues. The CDR3 reads CASSRGRGRGTEAFF. The CDR3 bases are TGTGCCAGCAGTCGCGGACGGGGGAGAGGAACTGAAGCTTTCTTT.